This T cell receptor (beta chain) was found in a study of blood T cell repertoires in COVID-19. The assay was immunoSEQ multiplex PCR, and TCRdb's table has in-frame clones only and misses some. This sample has about 240,000 clones, with over 65% found just once. Germline CDR1 reads SGHAT; CDR2 reads FQNNGV. This CDR3 has 15 residues. The germline V and J ends were trimmed by 5 bases and 6 bases, with 17 bases remaining between them. The sequence derives from an elderly woman with acute or convalescent COVID-19. The specimen sequenced was peripheral blood. The V and J genes are TRBV11-2 and TRBJ2-1; perhaps TRBD2 as D (6 bases). CDR3 bases: TGTGCCAGCAGCAGGGTATTGCGGGACCCCAATGAGCAGTTCTTC. It yields the protein CASSRVLRDPNEQFF. The entire variable domain, with the rest obtained from reference TRBV11-2 and TRBJ2-1, is as follows: EAGVAQSPRYKIIEKRQSVAFWCNPISGHATLYWYQQILGQGPKLLIQFQNNGVVDDSQLPKDRFSAERLKGVDSTLKIQPAKLEDSAVYLCASSRVLRDPNEQFFGPGTRLTVL.